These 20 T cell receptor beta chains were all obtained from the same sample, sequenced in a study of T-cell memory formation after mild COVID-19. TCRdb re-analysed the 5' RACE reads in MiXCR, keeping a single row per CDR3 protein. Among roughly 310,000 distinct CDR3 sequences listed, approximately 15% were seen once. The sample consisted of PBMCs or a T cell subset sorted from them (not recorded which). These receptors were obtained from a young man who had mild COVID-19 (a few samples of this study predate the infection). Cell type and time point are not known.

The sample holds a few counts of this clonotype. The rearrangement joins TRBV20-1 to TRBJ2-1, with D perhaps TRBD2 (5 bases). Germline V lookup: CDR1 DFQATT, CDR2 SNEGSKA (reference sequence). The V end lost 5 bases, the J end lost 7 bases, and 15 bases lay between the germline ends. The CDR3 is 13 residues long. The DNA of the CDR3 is TGCAGTGCTCCTGACTATGAAGGGAATGAGCAGTTCTTC. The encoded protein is CSAPDYEGNEQFF.

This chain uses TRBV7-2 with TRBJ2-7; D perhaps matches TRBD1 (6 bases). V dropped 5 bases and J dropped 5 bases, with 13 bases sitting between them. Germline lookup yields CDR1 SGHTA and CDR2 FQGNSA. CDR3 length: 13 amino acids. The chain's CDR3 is CASSGTIANEQYF. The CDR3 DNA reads TGTGCCAGCAGCGGGACAATCGCAAACGAGCAGTACTTC.

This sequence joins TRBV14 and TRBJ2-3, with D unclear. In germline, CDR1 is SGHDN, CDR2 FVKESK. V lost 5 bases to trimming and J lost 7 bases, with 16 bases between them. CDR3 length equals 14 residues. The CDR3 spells CASSSQNRHYTQYF. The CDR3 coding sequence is TGTGCCAGCAGCTCCCAGAATAGACACTATACGCAGTATTTT.

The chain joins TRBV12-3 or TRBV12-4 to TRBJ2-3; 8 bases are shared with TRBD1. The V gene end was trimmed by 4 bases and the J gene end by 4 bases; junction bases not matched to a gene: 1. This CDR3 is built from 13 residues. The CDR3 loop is CASSWTGSDTQYF. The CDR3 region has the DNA TGTGCCAGCAGTTGGACAGGGTCAGATACGCAGTATTTT.

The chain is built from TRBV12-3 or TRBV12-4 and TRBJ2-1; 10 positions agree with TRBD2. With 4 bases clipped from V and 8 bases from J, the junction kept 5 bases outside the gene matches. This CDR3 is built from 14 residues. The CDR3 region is CASSWSGGAHEQFF. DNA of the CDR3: TGTGCCAGCAGTTGGAGCGGGGGGGCCCATGAGCAGTTCTTC.

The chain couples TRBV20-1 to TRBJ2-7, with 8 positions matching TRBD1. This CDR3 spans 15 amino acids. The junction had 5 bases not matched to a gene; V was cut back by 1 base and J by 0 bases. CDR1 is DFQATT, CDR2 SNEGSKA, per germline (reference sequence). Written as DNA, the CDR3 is TGCAGTGCTAGAGGGGACAGGCTAAGCTCCTACGAGCAGTACGTC. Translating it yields CSARGDRLSSYEQYV.

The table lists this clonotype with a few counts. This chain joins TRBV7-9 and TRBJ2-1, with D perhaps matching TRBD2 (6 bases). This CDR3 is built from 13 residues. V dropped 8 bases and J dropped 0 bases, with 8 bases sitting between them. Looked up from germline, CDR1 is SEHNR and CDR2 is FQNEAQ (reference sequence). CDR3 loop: CASAGFSYNEQFF. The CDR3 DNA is TGTGCCAGCGCGGGGTTCTCCTACAATGAGCAGTTCTTC.

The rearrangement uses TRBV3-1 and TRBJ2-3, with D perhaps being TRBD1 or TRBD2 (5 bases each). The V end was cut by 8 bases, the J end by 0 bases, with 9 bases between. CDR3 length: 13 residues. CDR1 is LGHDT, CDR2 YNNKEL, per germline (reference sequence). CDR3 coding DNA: TGTGCCAGCCGGGACGTAAGCACAGATACGCAGTATTTT. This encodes CASRDVSTDTQYF.

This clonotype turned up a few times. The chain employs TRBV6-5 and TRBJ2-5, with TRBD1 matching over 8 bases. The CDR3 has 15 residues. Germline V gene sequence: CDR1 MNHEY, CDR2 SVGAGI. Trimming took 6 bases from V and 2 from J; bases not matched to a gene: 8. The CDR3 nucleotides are TGTGCCAGCAGAAGGACAGGGACCCTTCAAGAGACCCAGTACTTC. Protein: CASRRTGTLQETQYF.

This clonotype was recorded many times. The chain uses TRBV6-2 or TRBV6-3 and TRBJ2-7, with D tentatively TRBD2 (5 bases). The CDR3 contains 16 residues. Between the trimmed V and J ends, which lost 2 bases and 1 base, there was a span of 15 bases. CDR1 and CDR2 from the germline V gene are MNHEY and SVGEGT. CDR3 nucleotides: TGTGCCAGCAGTTACCGCCGACACGCGGGTTCCTACGAGCAGTACTTC. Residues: CASSYRRHAGSYEQYF.

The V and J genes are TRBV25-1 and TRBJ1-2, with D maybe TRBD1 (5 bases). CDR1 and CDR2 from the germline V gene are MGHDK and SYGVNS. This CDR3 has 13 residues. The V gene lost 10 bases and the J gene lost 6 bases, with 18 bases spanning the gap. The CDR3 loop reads CAIPGTGGDGYTF. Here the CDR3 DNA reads TGTGCCATCCCCGGGACGGGGGGAGATGGCTACACCTTC.

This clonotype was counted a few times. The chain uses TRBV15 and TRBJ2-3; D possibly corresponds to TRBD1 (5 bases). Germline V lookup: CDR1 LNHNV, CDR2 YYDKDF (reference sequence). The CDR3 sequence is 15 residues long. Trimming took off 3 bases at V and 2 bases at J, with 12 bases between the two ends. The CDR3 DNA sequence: TGTGCCACCAGCAGGAGCCCCAGGGTCACAGATACGCAGTATTTT. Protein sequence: CATSRSPRVTDTQYF.

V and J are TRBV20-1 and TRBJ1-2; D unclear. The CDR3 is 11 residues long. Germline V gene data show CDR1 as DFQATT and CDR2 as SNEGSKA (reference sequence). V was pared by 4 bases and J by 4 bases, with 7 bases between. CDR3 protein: CSATVFYGYTF. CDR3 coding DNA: TGCAGTGCTACCGTTTTCTATGGCTACACCTTC.

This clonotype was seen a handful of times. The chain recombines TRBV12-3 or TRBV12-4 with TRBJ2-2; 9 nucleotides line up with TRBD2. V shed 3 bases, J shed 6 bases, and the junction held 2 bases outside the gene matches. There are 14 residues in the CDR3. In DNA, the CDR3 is TGTGCCAGCAGTTTGAGCGGGGGGTCCGGGGAGCTGTTTTTT. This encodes CASSLSGGSGELFF.

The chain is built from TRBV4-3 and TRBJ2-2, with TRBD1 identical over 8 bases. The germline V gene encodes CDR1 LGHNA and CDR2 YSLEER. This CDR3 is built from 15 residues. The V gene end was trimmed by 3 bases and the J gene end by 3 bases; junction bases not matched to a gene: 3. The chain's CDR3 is CASSQRTGYTGELFF. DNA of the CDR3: TGCGCCAGCAGCCAGAGGACAGGGTACACCGGGGAGCTGTTTTTT.

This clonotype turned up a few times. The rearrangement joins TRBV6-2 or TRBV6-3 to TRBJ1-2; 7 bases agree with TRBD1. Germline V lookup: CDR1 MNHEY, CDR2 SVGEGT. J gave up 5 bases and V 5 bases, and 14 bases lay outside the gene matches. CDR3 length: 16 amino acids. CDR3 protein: CASSPGPGTVLYGYTF. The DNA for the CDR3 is TGTGCCAGCAGTCCCGGACCCGGGACAGTACTTTATGGCTACACCTTC.

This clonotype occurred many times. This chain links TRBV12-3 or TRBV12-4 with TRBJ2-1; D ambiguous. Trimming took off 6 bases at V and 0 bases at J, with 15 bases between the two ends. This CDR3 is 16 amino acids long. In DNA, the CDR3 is TGTGCCAGCAGCTTTATTCTAGTAAGCTCCTACAATGAGCAGTTCTTC. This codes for CASSFILVSSYNEQFF.

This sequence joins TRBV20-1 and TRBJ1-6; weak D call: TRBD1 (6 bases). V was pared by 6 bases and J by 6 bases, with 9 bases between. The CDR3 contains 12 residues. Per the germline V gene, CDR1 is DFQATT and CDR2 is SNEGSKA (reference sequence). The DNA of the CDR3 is TGCAGTGCCATAGGGGGTAATTCACCCCTCCACTTT. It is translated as CSAIGGNSPLHF.

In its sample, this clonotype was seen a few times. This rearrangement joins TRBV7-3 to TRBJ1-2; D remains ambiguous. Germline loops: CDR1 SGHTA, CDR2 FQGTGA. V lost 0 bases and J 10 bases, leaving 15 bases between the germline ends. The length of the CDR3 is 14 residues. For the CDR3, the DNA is TGTGCCAGCAGCTTAACAGTGGACGATGTTTTCTACACCTTC. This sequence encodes CASSLTVDDVFYTF.

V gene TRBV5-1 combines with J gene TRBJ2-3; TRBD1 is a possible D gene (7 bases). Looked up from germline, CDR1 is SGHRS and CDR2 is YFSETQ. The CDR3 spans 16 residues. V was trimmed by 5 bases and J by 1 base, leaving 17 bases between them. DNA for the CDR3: TGCGCCAGCAGATTCCTTGGAGGGGGCCGCACAGATACGCAGTATTTT. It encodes CASRFLGGGRTDTQYF.